The next 27 T cell receptor beta chains were all read from a single sample in a study of cytomegalovirus exposure and HLA in healthy donors. The primer mix had 60 Vbeta and 13 Jbeta primers. Libraries were prepared by immunoSEQ multiplex PCR; TCRdb keeps only in-frame clonotypes and omits some of them. The sample lists approximately 130,000 clones; roughly 79% were seen once. The sequenced sample consisted of PBMCs. Receptor source: a male donor in good health and CMV-seronegative.

The rearrangement links TRBV6-5 to TRBJ2-5; possibly TRBD2 for D (6 bases). This CDR3 has 14 residues. The V gene lost 2 bases and the J gene lost 2 bases, with 9 bases spanning the gap. Germline loops: CDR1 MNHEY, CDR2 SVGAGI. The CDR3 nucleotides are TGTGCCAGCAGTTACGGGGGGACTCAAGAGACCCAGTACTTC. Protein sequence: CASSYGGTQETQYF.

The V and J genes are TRBV7-2 and TRBJ2-1; TRBD1 is a possible D gene (6 bases). The V and J ends lost 5 bases and 12 bases respectively, with 17 bases between them. Germline values: CDR1 SGHTA, CDR2 FQGNSA. This CDR3 is built from 13 residues. CDR3 residues: CASSPGGGRGQFF. As DNA, the CDR3 is TGTGCCAGCAGCCCTGGAGGCGGCAGGGGGCAGTTCTTC.

The CDR3 region is CASSRRGRVEGYTF. CDR3 in DNA: TGCGCCAGCAGCCGAAGAGGCCGGGTTGAGGGCTACACCTTC. This chain connects TRBV4-1 to TRBJ1-2; no clear D gene. V was clipped by 4 bases and J by 8 bases, with 17 bases between them. This CDR3 spans 14 amino acids. Germline CDR1 is MGHRA and CDR2 is YSYEKL.

This clone occurred once. V and J are TRBV11-3 and TRBJ1-3; D gene unclear. This CDR3 spans 16 amino acids. Trimming removed 0 bases from V and 2 bases from J, with 11 bases in between. Per germline, CDR1 SGHNT and CDR2 YENEEA. For the CDR3, the DNA is TGTGCCAGCAGCTTAGAAGGCGGCAGCCCTGGAAACACCATATATTTT. This translates into CASSLEGGSPGNTIYF.

The V call is TRBV27, the J call TRBJ2-7, with 11 bases identical to TRBD2. Germline V gene sequence: CDR1 MNHEY, CDR2 SMNVEV (reference sequence). This CDR3 is 17 amino acids long. Germline trimming cut 3 bases from V and 1 base from J; bases unmatched to any gene: 8. CDR3 protein: CASSLVAGGPLSYEQYF. CDR3 bases: TGTGCCAGCAGTTTGGTAGCGGGGGGGCCGTTATCCTACGAGCAGTACTTC.

The V and J genes are TRBV6-1 and TRBJ1-1, with D perhaps matching TRBD1 (5 bases). Germline V gene lookup returns CDR1 MNHNS and CDR2 SASEGT. The CDR3 has 15 amino acids. Trimming stripped 0 bases from V and 0 bases from J, with 8 bases between. This CDR3 is CASSEAPGLNTEAFF. In DNA form, the CDR3 reads TGTGCCAGCAGTGAAGCGCCAGGGCTGAACACTGAAGCTTTCTTT.

V is TRBV19 and J is TRBJ2-2, with a tentative D call TRBD1 (5 bases). Trimming stripped 5 bases from V and 5 bases from J, with 15 bases between. Germline CDR1 and CDR2: LNHDA and SQIVND (reference sequence). The CDR3 runs 15 residues. The CDR3 nucleotides read TGTGCCAGTAGTCAAGGACACGGTGGGACCGGGGAGCTGTTTTTT. It codes for CASSQGHGGTGELFF.

The chain links TRBV7-9 to TRBJ2-7, with D perhaps TRBD1 (6 bases). V was pared by 2 bases and J by 2 bases, with 16 bases between. This CDR3 comprises 16 residues. Germline assignment: CDR1 SEHNR and CDR2 FQNEAQ (reference sequence). In DNA, the CDR3 is TGTGCCAGCAGCTTACCTTACGCCGGGACAACCTACGAGCAGTACTTC. Translating gives CASSLPYAGTTYEQYF.

This clone was picked up a small number of times. J is TRBJ1-1 and V is TRBV5-1; weak D call: TRBD1 (6 bases). CDR1 is SGHRS, CDR2 YFSETQ, per germline. This CDR3 has 16 residues. Trimming pared 0 bases from V and 1 base from J, leaving 13 bases between. The CDR3 loop is CASSLAVFRGNTEAFF. The DNA of the CDR3 is TGCGCCAGCAGCTTGGCCGTGTTCAGGGGGAACACTGAAGCTTTCTTT.

V and J are TRBV25-1 and TRBJ2-7; 11 bases line up with TRBD1. The junction had 8 bases not matched to a gene; V was cut back by 3 bases and J by 1 base. Germline CDR1 is MGHDK and CDR2 is SYGVNS. The CDR3 length is 17 residues. CDR3 sequence: CASSDPAGTGGSYEQYF. The DNA for the CDR3 is TGTGCCAGCAGTGATCCAGCGGGGACAGGGGGATCCTACGAGCAGTACTTC.

V and J are TRBV11-3 and TRBJ2-7; TRBD1 might be the D (6 bases). Looked up from germline, CDR1 is SGHNT and CDR2 is YENEEA. V lost 5 bases and J 5 bases, leaving 13 bases between the germline ends. The CDR3 loop spans 13 amino acids. The CDR3 spells CASSLNRVDEQYF. CDR3 bases: TGTGCCAGCAGCCTAAACAGGGTCGACGAGCAGTACTTC.

The chain recombines TRBV19 with TRBJ2-2; no firm D call. The germline V and J ends were trimmed by 3 bases and 1 base, with 9 bases remaining between them. There are 15 residues in the CDR3. CDR1 is LNHDA and CDR2 is SQIVND in the germline V gene (reference sequence). CDR3 region: CASSISAENTGELFF. The CDR3 nucleotides are TGTGCCAGTAGTATTTCCGCGGAGAACACCGGGGAGCTGTTTTTT.

The chain's CDR3 is CASSVEDSFTDTQYF. The CDR3 DNA follows: TGTGCCAGCAGCGTAGAGGACAGCTTCACAGATACGCAGTATTTT. This rearrangement joins TRBV9 to TRBJ2-3; perhaps TRBD1 as D (6 bases). Looked up from germline, CDR1 is SGDLS and CDR2 is YYNGEE. The CDR3 has 15 amino acids. Trimming pared 0 bases from V and 2 bases from J, leaving 10 bases between.

This clone was observed a few times. The rearrangement links TRBV5-4 to TRBJ2-3, with D possibly TRBD1 on 6 matching bases. Trimming shortened V by 4 bases and J by 2 bases, and 11 bases separated the two germline ends. The CDR3 sequence is 14 residues long. Germline CDR1 and CDR2: SGHNT and YYREEE (reference sequence). CDR3 bases: TGTGCCAGCAGCCCCAGGGGATCCACAGATACGCAGTATTTT. Translated, it gives CASSPRGSTDTQYF.

The chain links TRBV6-1 to TRBJ1-2; 9 bases fit TRBD1. Per germline, CDR1 MNHNS and CDR2 SASEGT. Trimming took 4 bases from V and 3 from J; bases not matched to a gene: 6. This CDR3 has 15 residues. The CDR3 DNA reads as TGTGCCAGCAGTGGACGGACAGGGGTGGACTATGGCTACACCTTC. Its translation is CASSGRTGVDYGYTF.

V gene TRBV29-1 combines with J gene TRBJ2-3; D is perhaps TRBD2 (7 bases). CDR1 is SQVTM, CDR2 ANQGSEA, per germline. The CDR3 sequence is 13 residues long. The V and J ends lost 5 bases and 1 base respectively, with 10 bases between them. The CDR3 here is CSVPGGRTDTQYF. The CDR3 DNA reads TGCAGCGTTCCCGGGGGGCGCACAGATACGCAGTATTTT.

The chain employs TRBV5-1 and TRBJ2-5; 14 bases align to TRBD2. CDR3 length: 18 amino acids. J gave up 0 bases and V 5 bases, and 9 bases lay outside the gene matches. Germline V CDR1 and CDR2: SGHRS, YFSETQ. The CDR3 region is CASRSGTSGGSYQETQYF. CDR3 DNA sequence: TGCGCCAGCAGATCCGGGACTAGCGGGGGCTCCTACCAAGAGACCCAGTACTTC. Based on the CDR3 plus reference TRBV5-1 and TRBJ2-5, the full variable domain is KAGVTQTPRYLIKTRGQQVTLSCSPISGHRSVSWYQQTPGQGLQFLFEYFSETQRNKGNFPGRFSGRQFSNSRSEMNVSTLELGDSALYLCASRSGTSGGSYQETQYFGPGTRLLVL.

The chain combines TRBV29-1 with TRBJ2-1; D possibly corresponds to TRBD2 (5 bases). The CDR3 has 16 residues. In germline, CDR1 is SQVTM, CDR2 ANQGSEA. V was trimmed by 2 bases and J by 3 bases, leaving 17 bases between them. CDR3 sequence reads: CSVERLARANYNEQFF. The CDR3 region has the DNA TGCAGCGTTGAAAGATTAGCGAGGGCTAACTACAATGAGCAGTTCTTC.

This sequence joins TRBV13 and TRBJ2-1; TRBD1 matches 8 bases. Germline CDR1 and CDR2: PRHDT and FYEKMQ (reference sequence). This CDR3 has 15 residues. The V segment lost 0 bases and the J segment 7 bases; nucleotides outside the gene matches: 5. The CDR3 sequence: CASSLGLTGGNEQFF. The CDR3 DNA reads as TGTGCCAGCAGCTTAGGCCTAACAGGGGGGAATGAGCAGTTCTTC.

The chain recombines TRBV15 with TRBJ2-5; D perhaps matches TRBD2 (6 bases). Germline CDR1 reads LNHNV; CDR2 reads YYDKDF (reference sequence). This CDR3 has 14 amino acids. V was trimmed by 0 bases and J by 6 bases, leaving 11 bases between them. The CDR3 region is CATSREGGLQTQYF. The CDR3 bases are TGTGCCACCAGCAGAGAAGGAGGGTTGCAGACCCAGTACTTC.

The rearrangement uses TRBV27 and TRBJ2-3; D uncertain. The CDR3 covers 14 residues. Per the germline V gene, CDR1 is MNHEY and CDR2 is SMNVEV (reference sequence). The CDR3 sequence is CATTRVGRTDTQYF. CDR3 in DNA: TGTGCTACGACTCGTGTTGGCCGCACAGATACGCAGTATTTT.

This clone turned up a few times. The chain carries TRBV5-5 and TRBJ1-1, with TRBD1 matching 7 bases. There are 14 residues in the CDR3. Germline V gene lookup returns CDR1 SGHKS and CDR2 YYEKEE (reference sequence). V shed 0 bases, J shed 4 bases, and the junction held 3 bases outside the gene matches. CDR3 protein: CASSLGAGGTEAFF. CDR3 nucleotides: TGTGCCAGCAGCTTGGGGGCAGGGGGCACTGAAGCTTTCTTT.

This chain links TRBV6-5 with TRBJ1-4; D unresolved. V gave up 5 bases and J gave up 0 bases, with 10 bases separating them. This CDR3 has 15 amino acids. Germline V gene sequence: CDR1 MNHEY, CDR2 SVGAGI. The CDR3 DNA is TGTGCCAGCAGTCCCGGGTGGGCAACTAATGAAAAACTGTTTTTT. Translation: CASSPGWATNEKLFF.

This clone has a single count. The chain couples TRBV13 to TRBJ2-1, with 7 nucleotides matching TRBD2. Germline V gene lookup returns CDR1 PRHDT and CDR2 FYEKMQ (reference sequence). After removal of 2 bases from V and 0 bases from J, the junction contained 4 bases not matched to a gene. This CDR3 contains 16 residues. Here the CDR3 reads CASSLPSGSSYNEQFF. The CDR3 DNA sequence: TGTGCCAGCAGCTTACCTAGCGGAAGCTCCTACAATGAGCAGTTCTTC. Supplemented by reference TRBV13 and TRBJ2-1, the full variable domain reads AAGVIQSPRHLIKEKRETATLKCYPIPRHDTVYWYQQGPGQDPQFLISFYEKMQSDKGSIPDRFSAQQFSDYHSELNMSSLELGDSALYFCASSLPSGSSYNEQFFGPGTRLTVL.

V is TRBV30 and J is TRBJ2-3; 9 bases match TRBD1. The CDR3 sequence is 15 residues long. CDR1 is GTSNPN and CDR2 is SVGIG in the germline V gene (reference sequence). V was pared by 0 bases and J by 3 bases, with 4 bases of the junction left unmatched. CDR3 loop: CAWSVLGTGTDTQYF. The CDR3 region has the DNA TGTGCCTGGAGTGTACTTGGGACAGGGACAGATACGCAGTATTTT.

The chain uses TRBV6-1 and TRBJ2-7; TRBD2 is a possible D gene (5 bases). The CDR3 contains 15 residues. Germline assignment: CDR1 MNHNS and CDR2 SASEGT. Trimming stripped 1 base from V and 0 bases from J, with 10 bases between. The CDR3 DNA follows: TGTGCCAGCAGTGAAGGGGGAGCTAGCTCCTACGAGCAGTACTTC. It translates to CASSEGGASSYEQYF.

The V call is TRBV10-3, the J call TRBJ2-2; possibly TRBD1 for D (6 bases). There are 14 residues in the CDR3. The V and J ends lost 4 bases and 5 bases respectively, with 11 bases between them. Germline-derived CDR1 and CDR2 are ENHRY and SYGVKD. CDR3 protein: CAISGTDRTGELFF. In DNA, the CDR3 is TGTGCCATCAGTGGGACAGACAGAACCGGGGAGCTGTTTTTT.